Given below is one TCR beta chain in context. Its matching antigen is unknown. Unique molecular identifiers tagged individual cDNA molecules. TCRdb recomputed calls from the 5' RACE reads with MiXCR, one row per CDR3 protein. Of about 60,000 distinct CDR3 sequences in the sample, around 12% were seen once. These data are taken from a study of early T cells in non-severe SARS-CoV-2 infection. J gave up 3 bases and V 4 bases, and 7 bases lay outside the gene matches. Per the germline V gene, CDR1 is SGHRS and CDR2 is YFSETQ. This CDR3 is built from 16 residues. General study points: Lookups in VDJdb leaned toward anti-spike CD8 responses and missed private and CD4 specificities.

Sequenced material: whole blood. This TCR derives from an adult who was a healthcare worker with PCR-confirmed SARS-CoV-2 infection or an uninfected control (not recorded which). The rearrangement links TRBV5-1 to TRBJ1-4; TRBD1 matches 9 bases. The CDR3 bases are TGCGCCAGCAGCCGGGGACAGGGAATAGCTAATGAAAAACTGTTTTTT. Translation gives CASSRGQGIANEKLFF. Using reference TRBV5-1 and TRBJ1-4 for the parts outside the CDR3, the full variable domain is KAGVTQTPRYLIKTRGQQVTLSCSPISGHRSVSWYQQTPGQGLQFLFEYFSETQRNKGNFPGRFSGRQFSNSRSEMNVSTLELGDSALYLCASSRGQGIANEKLFFGSGTQLSVL.